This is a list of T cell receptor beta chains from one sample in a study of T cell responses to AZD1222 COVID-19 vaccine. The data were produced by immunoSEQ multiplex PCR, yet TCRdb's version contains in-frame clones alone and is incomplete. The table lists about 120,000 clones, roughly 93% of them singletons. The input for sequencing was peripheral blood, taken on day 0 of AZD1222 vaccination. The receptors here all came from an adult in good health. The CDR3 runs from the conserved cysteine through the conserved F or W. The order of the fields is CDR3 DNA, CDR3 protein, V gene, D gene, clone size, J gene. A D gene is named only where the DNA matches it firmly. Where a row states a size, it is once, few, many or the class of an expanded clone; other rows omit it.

DNA: TGTGCCAGCAGTTCATCAGGGTGGGAGCAGTTCTTC
CDR3: CASSSSGWEQFF
V: TRBV28
D: NA
size: NA
J: TRBJ2-1

DNA: TGTGCCAGCAGCTTAGGCCAGGCTAGCGGTTCCGAGACCCAGTACTTC
CDR3: CASSLGQASGSETQYF
V: TRBV9
D: TRBD2
size: NA
J: TRBJ2-5

DNA: TGCGCCAGCAGCCAAGAAGGCCAGGTTAATTCACCCCTCCACTTT
CDR3: CASSQEGQVNSPLHF
V: TRBV4-3
D: NA
size: NA
J: TRBJ1-6

DNA: TGCGCCAGCAGCCAAGATTCTACTATGGGCAGGGTAACTTCACCCCTCCACTTT
CDR3: CASSQDSTMGRVTSPLHF
V: TRBV4-1
D: NA
size: NA
J: TRBJ1-6

DNA: TGTGCCAGCAGCCGGACAGCGAAGGGGCTGTTTTTT
CDR3: CASSRTAKGLFF
V: TRBV6-2/TRBV6-3
D: NA
size: NA
J: TRBJ2-2

DNA: TGTGCCAGCAGTGAATTCAGGCAAGAGACCCAGTACTTC
CDR3: CASSEFRQETQYF
V: TRBV2
D: NA
size: NA
J: TRBJ2-5

DNA: TGCGCCAGCAGCTCTAGGGACAGGGGAGTAGACACCATATATTTT
CDR3: CASSSRDRGVDTIYF
V: TRBV5-1
D: TRBD1
size: NA
J: TRBJ1-3

DNA: TGCGCCAGCAGCCAAGAAGAGGGGGCAGGCAAAAACATTCAGTACTTC
CDR3: CASSQEEGAGKNIQYF
V: TRBV4-3
D: TRBD1
size: once
J: TRBJ2-4

DNA: TGTGCCAGCAGCTTGGGCAGGTCTCGGGAAACCGGGGAGCTGTTTTTT
CDR3: CASSLGRSRETGELFF
V: TRBV5-4
D: NA
size: NA
J: TRBJ2-2

DNA: TGTGCCAGCAGCTGGGGGGGGACAGATAATTCACCCCTCCACTTT
CDR3: CASSWGGTDNSPLHF
V: TRBV7-3
D: TRBD1
size: NA
J: TRBJ1-6

DNA: TGTGCCAGCACAGAGACAGGTTATCAGCCCCAGCATTTT
CDR3: CASTETGYQPQHF
V: TRBV6-5
D: NA
size: NA
J: TRBJ1-5

DNA: TGTGCCAGCAGTTACATAAGTGGGGGAGGACAGCCCCAGCATTTT
CDR3: CASSYISGGGQPQHF
V: TRBV6-6
D: NA
size: NA
J: TRBJ1-5

DNA: TGCGCCAGCAGCTTAGCAGGGGGATCTGAAGCTTTCTTT
CDR3: CASSLAGGSEAFF
V: TRBV5-1
D: TRBD1
size: NA
J: TRBJ1-1

DNA: TGCGCCAGCAGCGTGGGACAGTCGAACTATGGCTACACCTTC
CDR3: CASSVGQSNYGYTF
V: TRBV5-1
D: TRBD1
size: NA
J: TRBJ1-2

DNA: TGTGCCAGCAGTTACGGTATAGCGGGAGGCACAGATACGCAGTATTTT
CDR3: CASSYGIAGGTDTQYF
V: TRBV6-2/TRBV6-3
D: TRBD2
size: once
J: TRBJ2-3

DNA: TGTGCCAGCACTCCTGTGGGACAGAGCTATGGCTACACCTTC
CDR3: CASTPVGQSYGYTF
V: TRBV6-5
D: TRBD1
size: NA
J: TRBJ1-2

DNA: TGTGCCAGCAGCGACGAGGGGGAAAGGGAACAAGAAAAACTGTTTTTT
CDR3: CASSDEGEREQEKLFF
V: TRBV3-1/TRBV3-2
D: NA
size: NA
J: TRBJ1-4

DNA: TGTGCCAGCAGTTACTCCGGAGTGGGGGGCTCATATGAAGCTTTCTTT
CDR3: CASSYSGVGGSYEAFF
V: TRBV27
D: NA
size: NA
J: TRBJ1-1

DNA: TGTGCCAGCAGCTTAGCGGTGGGACTAGCGGACAACAATGAGCAGTTCTTC
CDR3: CASSLAVGLADNNEQFF
V: TRBV7-9
D: TRBD2
size: NA
J: TRBJ2-1

DNA: TGCGCCAGCAGCGGAGGACAGTCGGCTTTCTTT
CDR3: CASSGGQSAFF
V: TRBV4-1
D: NA
size: NA
J: TRBJ1-1

DNA: TGTGCCAGCAGATTAGGGGGCCAGGGCAATGAGCAGTTCTTC
CDR3: CASRLGGQGNEQFF
V: TRBV7-3
D: TRBD1
size: NA
J: TRBJ2-1

DNA: TGTGCCAGCAGCTTGGGCCCTAGCAATCAGCCCCAGCATTTT
CDR3: CASSLGPSNQPQHF
V: TRBV7-6
D: NA
size: NA
J: TRBJ1-5

DNA: TGTGCCAGCAGCTTAGAGGGAGCATTCTCCTACGAGCAGTACTTC
CDR3: CASSLEGAFSYEQYF
V: TRBV7-2
D: NA
size: once
J: TRBJ2-7

DNA: TGTGCTAGTGGTTTGGACCCACCTGGGGCCAACGTCCTGACTTTC
CDR3: CASGLDPPGANVLTF
V: TRBV12-5
D: NA
size: NA
J: TRBJ2-6

DNA: TGTGCCAGCAGCTTGGTTACTAGCGGATCCTACGAGCAGTACTTC
CDR3: CASSLVTSGSYEQYF
V: TRBV5-4
D: TRBD2
size: NA
J: TRBJ2-7

DNA: TGTGCCAGCTCACCATTGACGGGGACAGATGAAAAACTGTTTTTT
CDR3: CASSPLTGTDEKLFF
V: TRBV18
D: TRBD1
size: NA
J: TRBJ1-4

DNA: TGTGCCAGTAGTATCGGAAAGGGGGCTTCGAACACTGAAGCTTTCTTT
CDR3: CASSIGKGASNTEAFF
V: TRBV19
D: TRBD1
size: NA
J: TRBJ1-1

DNA: TGTGCCAGCAGTCGACAGGGGCAGAACACTGAAGCTTTCTTT
CDR3: CASSRQGQNTEAFF
V: TRBV6-5
D: TRBD1
size: NA
J: TRBJ1-1